This TCR beta chain was profiled in a study of vaccination and CD4 T cells after COVID-19. Cultured CD4+ T-cell DNA underwent Oncomine TCR Beta short-read sequencing. MiXCR, run by TCRdb on the PCR reads, gives a single entry per CDR3 protein. This table has around 15,000 distinct CDR3 sequences, roughly 60% appearing once. Details on this clonotype: Antigen unknown.

Treatment described: roughly 10-day PBMC culture with coronavirus spike peptide pools or control peptides (ViraFEST assay). The ViraFEST method relied on peptide pools to expand antigen-specific T cells, followed by TCR sequencing. V lost 2 bases, J lost 8 bases, and 13 bases lay in between. The CDR3 contains 14 residues. Germline lookup yields CDR1 MNHEY and CDR2 SVGEGT. The sample was CD4+ T cells from blood, cultured in vitro, taken after SARS-CoV-2 vaccination. This rearrangement joins TRBV6-2 or TRBV6-3 to TRBJ2-1; D unresolved. This receptor was obtained from a human donor who had recovered from COVID-19. The CDR3 loop reads CASSYGRSSDEQFF. CDR3 nucleotides: TGTGCCAGCAGTTACGGTCGGTCATCCGATGAGCAGTTCTTC.